This T cell receptor beta chain was found in a study of control samples from healthy donors and cancer patients. The CDR3 has 12 amino acids. V was trimmed by 1 base and J by 6 bases, leaving 7 bases between them. Germline lookup yields CDR1 SGHTA and CDR2 FQGNSA. This clone was counted a single time. Here immunoSEQ multiplex PCR was the method, and the copy in TCRdb shows in-frame clones only, minus some. The sample shows approximately 51,000 clones, over 70% of them seen only once. This chain connects TRBV7-2 to TRBJ2-7; D is unresolved. This clonotype was sampled from a man between 65 and 80 years old in good health. The sample consisted of blood. The CDR3 region is CASSLGLSEQYF. Written as DNA, the CDR3 is TGTGCCAGCAGCTTAGGTTTGAGCGAGCAGTACTTC.